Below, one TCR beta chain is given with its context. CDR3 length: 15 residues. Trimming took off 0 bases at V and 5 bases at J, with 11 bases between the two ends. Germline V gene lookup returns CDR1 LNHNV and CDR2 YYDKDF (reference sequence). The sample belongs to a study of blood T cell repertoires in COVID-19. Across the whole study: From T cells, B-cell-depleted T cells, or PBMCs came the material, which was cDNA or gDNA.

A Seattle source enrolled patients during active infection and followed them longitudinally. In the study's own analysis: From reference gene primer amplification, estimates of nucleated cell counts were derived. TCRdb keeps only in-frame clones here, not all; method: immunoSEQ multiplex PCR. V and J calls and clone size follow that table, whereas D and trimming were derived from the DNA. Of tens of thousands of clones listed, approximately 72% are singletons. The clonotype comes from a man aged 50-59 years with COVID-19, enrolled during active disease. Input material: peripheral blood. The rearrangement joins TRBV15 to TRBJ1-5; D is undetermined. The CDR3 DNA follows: TGTGCCACCAGCAGAGATCCCGGAGCCCATCAGCCCCAGCATTTT. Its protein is CATSRDPGAHQPQHF.